The 23 T cell receptor beta chains in this list originate from one sample, sequenced in a study of blood T cell repertoires in COVID-19. Profiled with immunoSEQ multiplex PCR; TCRdb holds only in-frame clones, not every one. The sample has 200,000 to 250,000 clones, more than 75% seen once. Sequencing was performed on PBMCs or T cells enriched from blood (not recorded which). The receptors come from a woman in her fifties or sixties who had recovered from COVID-19.

The chain couples TRBV2 to TRBJ2-3; D possibly corresponds to TRBD2 (5 bases). Germline loops: CDR1 SNHLY, CDR2 FYNNEI. Trimming stripped 2 bases from V and 2 bases from J, with 14 bases between. The CDR3 is 16 amino acids. The chain's CDR3 is CASSERLAPLTDTQYF. CDR3 in DNA: TGTGCCAGCAGTGAAAGGCTAGCCCCTCTCACAGATACGCAGTATTTT.

This clone has a handful of counts. The chain carries TRBV30 and TRBJ2-3; 8 positions agree with TRBD1. Per the germline V gene, CDR1 is GTSNPN and CDR2 is SVGIG (reference sequence). Unmatched junction bases numbered 8, after V lost 5 bases and J lost 1 base. The CDR3 runs to 15 residues. The CDR3 DNA reads as TGTGCCTGGGGGAGGACAGGGACGGGCACAGATACGCAGTATTTT. Encoded protein: CAWGRTGTGTDTQYF.

Concerning this clone: The sample carries other DNA sequences with the same CDR3. V and J are TRBV27 and TRBJ2-7; tentative D call: TRBD2 (6 bases). Germline V gene data show CDR1 as MNHEY and CDR2 as SMNVEV (reference sequence). The length of the CDR3 is 14 residues. V was pared by 4 bases and J by 1 base, with 11 bases between. The CDR3, as DNA: TGTGCCAGCAGTTCCACCGGGGGATCCTACGAGCAGTACTTC. Translation gives CASSSTGGSYEQYF.

The chain employs TRBV2 and TRBJ2-7, with D possibly TRBD1 on 5 matching bases. CDR3 length: 16 amino acids. Germline CDR1 and CDR2: SNHLY and FYNNEI. V lost 0 bases to trimming and J lost 3 bases, with 15 bases between them. The CDR3 sequence is CASSEATAKPLYEQYF. CDR3 nucleotides: TGTGCCAGCAGTGAAGCGACAGCCAAACCCCTCTACGAGCAGTACTTC.

The rearrangement joins TRBV15 to TRBJ1-6; D possibly corresponds to TRBD1 (5 bases). Deletions cut 5 bases from V and 7 bases from J, with 12 bases between. The germline V gene encodes CDR1 LNHNV and CDR2 YYDKDF (reference sequence). The CDR3 is made up of 14 amino acids. Here the CDR3 DNA reads TGTGCCACCAGCCGACAGAGCGGGAATTCACCCCTCCACTTT. As protein: CATSRQSGNSPLHF.

This clone was recorded once. The rearrangement uses TRBV2 and TRBJ1-2, with D tentatively TRBD1 (5 bases). Germline CDR1 reads SNHLY; CDR2 reads FYNNEI. V was pared by 4 bases and J by 6 bases, with 12 bases between. This CDR3 has 13 amino acids. This CDR3 is CASSADTAHGYTF. The CDR3 nucleotides are TGTGCCAGCAGTGCGGACACGGCGCATGGCTACACCTTC.

This clone was picked up a small number of times. The V gene is TRBV28, the J gene TRBJ1-1; 7 bases are a match to TRBD1. Germline lookup yields CDR1 MDHEN and CDR2 SYDVKM. The V and J ends lost 3 bases and 7 bases, in that order; junction bases with no gene match: 8. CDR3 length: 14 amino acids. This chain's CDR3 is CASSFTGARNEAFF. The CDR3 nucleotides read TGTGCCAGCAGTTTTACAGGGGCGAGAAATGAAGCTTTCTTT.

CDR3 DNA sequence: TGTGCCAGCAGTGCTCGGGTGGTGAACACTGAAGCTTTCTTT. It encodes CASSARVVNTEAFF. The rearrangement links TRBV2 to TRBJ1-1, with no clear D. This CDR3 has 14 amino acids. Trimming took 4 bases from V and 0 from J, leaving 9 bases between them. Germline V gene data show CDR1 as SNHLY and CDR2 as FYNNEI. The variable domain in full, with the rest retrieved from reference TRBV2 and TRBJ1-1, is EPEVTQTPSHQVTQMGQEVILRCVPISNHLYFYWYRQILGQKVEFLVSFYNNEISEKSEIFDDQFSVERPDGSNFTLKIRSTKLEDSAMYFCASSARVVNTEAFFGQGTRLTVV.

The chain has TRBV9 and TRBJ1-4; weak D call: TRBD1 (5 bases). Trimming pared 3 bases from V and 9 bases from J, leaving 9 bases between. Germline assignment: CDR1 SGDLS and CDR2 YYNGEE. This CDR3 has 12 amino acids. The CDR3 sequence is CASSAQGKKLFF. CDR3 in DNA: TGTGCCAGCAGCGCCCAGGGAAAAAAACTGTTTTTT.

J is TRBJ2-5 and V is TRBV5-1, with D unresolved. The germline V and J ends were trimmed by 1 base and 5 bases, with 3 bases remaining between them. Germline V gene lookup returns CDR1 SGHRS and CDR2 YFSETQ. The CDR3 is 11 amino acids. For the CDR3, the DNA is TGCGCCAGCAGCTTGCTCGAGACCCAGTACTTC. It is translated as CASSLLETQYF.

This clone occurred once. The chain uses TRBV6-5 and TRBJ2-1; 16 nucleotides agree with TRBD2. Germline CDR1 and CDR2: MNHEY and SVGAGI. This CDR3 has 14 residues. V was pared by 6 bases and J by 10 bases, with 3 bases of the junction left unmatched. CDR3 in amino acids: CASRGTSGRDEQFF. CDR3 nucleotide sequence: TGTGCCAGCAGGGGGACTAGCGGGAGGGACGAGCAGTTCTTC.

This clone was seen more than once but under ten times. The chain links TRBV18 to TRBJ1-5; a possible D gene is TRBD1 (5 bases). CDR1 and CDR2 (germline): KGHSH, LQKENI. The V end lost 2 bases, the J end lost 1 base, and 6 bases lay between the germline ends. The CDR3 totals 14 residues. The CDR3 DNA is TGTGCCAGCTCACCATCAGGGAGCAATCAGCCCCAGCATTTT. Translated, it gives CASSPSGSNQPQHF.

This clone was observed a handful of times. The chain links TRBV6-5 to TRBJ1-2; TRBD1 agrees at 7 bases. From germline, CDR1 is MNHEY and CDR2 SVGAGI. This CDR3 region has 11 residues. With 10 bases clipped from V and 7 bases from J, the junction kept 6 bases outside the gene matches. CDR3 coding DNA: TGTGCCACCGCGACAGGGATTGGCTACACCTTC. Translating it yields CATATGIGYTF.

In nucleotides, the CDR3 is TGTGCCAGCAGCTTAGCCTTGATCGGGGTGGAGGCCTATGGCTACACCTTC. The encoded protein is CASSLALIGVEAYGYTF. The chain joins TRBV7-9 to TRBJ1-2; D call uncertain. CDR1 and CDR2 from the germline V gene are SEHNR and FQNEAQ (reference sequence). V lost 0 bases to trimming and J lost 4 bases, with 18 bases between them. The CDR3 spans 17 residues.

The chain uses TRBV2 and TRBJ2-2, with TRBD2 matching 14 bases. V shed 5 bases, J shed 5 bases, and the junction held 10 bases outside the gene matches. Germline V lookup: CDR1 SNHLY, CDR2 FYNNEI. This CDR3 comprises 18 residues. CDR3 nucleotides: TGTGCCAGCAGTCTAAGAGGGACTAGCGGGAGTCGTACCGGGGAGCTGTTTTTT. Protein product: CASSLRGTSGSRTGELFF. Complete variable domain (other parts from reference TRBV2 and TRBJ2-2): EPEVTQTPSHQVTQMGQEVILRCVPISNHLYFYWYRQILGQKVEFLVSFYNNEISEKSEIFDDQFSVERPDGSNFTLKIRSTKLEDSAMYFCASSLRGTSGSRTGELFFGEGSRLTVL.

In nucleotides, the CDR3 is TGTGCCAGCAGCGCGGAAGCGGGAAGCTCCTACGAGCAGTACTTC. Protein: CASSAEAGSSYEQYF. The chain carries TRBV9 and TRBJ2-7; 7 bases are shared with TRBD2. CDR1 SGDLS and CDR2 YYNGEE come from the germline V gene. The CDR3 extends over 15 amino acids. The junction had 6 bases not matched to a gene; V was cut back by 3 bases and J by 0 bases.

The gene calls are TRBV9 and TRBJ1-1; 8 nucleotides agree with TRBD1. Germline V CDR1 and CDR2: SGDLS, YYNGEE. Unmatched junction bases numbered 5, after V lost 3 bases and J lost 1 base. The CDR3 totals 15 residues. The CDR3, as DNA: TGTGCCAGCAGCGGATTGGGACAGGCGAACACTGAAGCTTTCTTT. Translation: CASSGLGQANTEAFF.

The CDR3 here is CASSSLKSDDYGYTF. The DNA for the CDR3 is TGTGCCAGCAGCTCCCTCAAAAGCGATGACTATGGCTACACCTTC. The chain employs TRBV11-2 and TRBJ1-2, with D uncertain. V lost 4 bases to trimming and J lost 3 bases, with 15 bases between them. This CDR3 comprises 15 residues. Germline lookup yields CDR1 SGHAT and CDR2 FQNNGV.

This clone was seen a handful of times. The rearrangement uses TRBV7-6 and TRBJ2-2; TRBD1 matches at 10 bases. Germline CDR1 is SGHVS and CDR2 is FNYEAQ. The CDR3 length is 16 residues. Unmatched junction bases numbered 7, after V lost 3 bases and J lost 6 bases. The CDR3 region is CASSFRQGAVPGELFF. The CDR3 nucleotides are TGTGCCAGCAGCTTCCGACAGGGGGCGGTCCCCGGGGAGCTGTTTTTT.

The chain uses TRBV28 and TRBJ2-7, with a tentative D call TRBD1 (6 bases). Germline CDR1 is MDHEN and CDR2 is SYDVKM. This CDR3 is 15 amino acids long. V dropped 3 bases and J dropped 5 bases, with 17 bases sitting between them. This chain's CDR3 is CASSFPQGWVDEQYF. DNA for the CDR3: TGTGCCAGCAGTTTTCCGCAGGGGTGGGTTGACGAGCAGTACTTC.

The chain carries TRBV10-3 and TRBJ2-3, with a tentative D call TRBD1 (6 bases). Germline V lookup: CDR1 ENHRY, CDR2 SYGVKD. V was cut by 7 bases and J by 4 bases, with 15 bases left in between. The CDR3 length is 14 residues. This CDR3 reads CAIKTDSRADTQYF. The CDR3, as DNA: TGTGCCATCAAAACGGACAGCCGTGCAGATACGCAGTATTTT.

Concerning this clone itself: The same CDR3 arises from other DNA sequences in this sample as well. This chain links TRBV18 with TRBJ1-5, with 9 bases lining up with TRBD1. The germline V gene has CDR1 KGHSH and CDR2 LQKENI. The CDR3 has 14 residues. J lost 5 bases, V lost 3 bases, and 2 bases had no gene match. CDR3 nucleotide sequence: TGTGCCAGCTCACCGGGACAGGGCTATCAGCCCCAGCATTTT. Protein product: CASSPGQGYQPQHF.

The chain has TRBV7-9 and TRBJ1-6; 7 bases map to TRBD1. Germline CDR1 SEHNR, CDR2 FQNEAQ (reference sequence). The CDR3 runs 15 residues. Unmatched junction bases numbered 4, after V lost 5 bases and J lost 3 bases. Here the CDR3 DNA reads TGTGCCAGCAGCCCCGGACAGGACTATAATTCACCCCTCCACTTT. Its translation: CASSPGQDYNSPLHF.